Reported below is one T cell receptor beta chain. Authors' processing steps: Cell counts per sample came from amplifying reference gene primers. Profiling relied on immunoSEQ multiplex PCR, and the TCRdb table lists in-frame clones only, not all of them. V and J calls and clone size come straight from that table; D and trimming were deduced from the DNA. This table has about 160,000 clones, 80% to 95% appearing once. Germline V gene sequence: CDR1 SGDLS, CDR2 YYNGEE. The V segment lost 4 bases and the J segment 6 bases; nucleotides outside the gene matches: 12. This CDR3 spans 16 amino acids. It was during active infection that Seattle patients were enrolled and then longitudinally followed. The data are from a study of blood T cell repertoires in COVID-19. Study at large: Spain, Italy and the United States supplied samples that represented acute and convalescent COVID-19.

The rearrangement joins TRBV9 to TRBJ2-3; 9 bases map to TRBD2. The sequenced material came from peripheral blood. The source of this sequence is a man aged 30 to 39 with COVID-19, enrolled during active disease. The CDR3 DNA reads as TGTGCCAGCAGCTATCAAGCGGGGACTAGCCTTGATACGCAGTATTTT. Encoded protein: CASSYQAGTSLDTQYF.